The present entry profiles one T cell receptor beta chain with its context. The data were taken from a study of OX40 agonist ivuxolimab in advanced cancers. Study-level information: Mean age around 60 years, range about 20 to 79; 82.7% male. Three patients showed partial responses: one hepatocellular carcinoma and two cutaneous melanoma cases.

This CDR3 comprises 14 residues. Germline-derived CDR1 and CDR2 are SGDLS and YYNGEE. V was trimmed by 3 bases and J by 6 bases, leaving 10 bases between them. Clones were read by immunoSEQ multiplex PCR, and TCRdb kept only the in-frame ones, dropping some. Of 60,000 to 65,000 clones in the sample, roughly 90% were seen once. Any history of autoimmune disease or systemic immunosuppression disqualified patients. The sequence was collected from an adult with an advanced solid tumor such as melanoma, head and neck, liver or kidney cancer. The chain couples TRBV9 to TRBJ1-6; D remains unclear. The specimen comprised CD4+ or CD8+ T cells sorted from blood, sampled in a trial of the OX40 agonist ivuxolimab. The CDR3: CASSADGANSPLHF. The CDR3, as DNA: TGTGCCAGCAGCGCGGACGGAGCTAATTCACCCCTCCACTTT.